This TCR beta chain came from a study of a mutant IDH1 vaccine in newly diagnosed glioma. Background on the study: Once 4-6 weeks had passed after radiotherapy alone, vaccination started, or it started with temozolomide cycles. Former treatment meant radiotherapy, temozolomide, or both; the majority had gotten both.

Remarks on this clone: As yet, its antigen is unknown.

The V end was cut by 4 bases, the J end by 5 bases, with 14 bases between. Per germline, CDR1 SQVTM and CDR2 ANQGSEA. The CDR3 runs to 13 residues. Produced via immunoSEQ multiplex PCR; TCRdb's table is partial and in-frame only. This table holds over 50,000 clones, about 87% found once. As to time point: week 5, during vaccination. Doses of 300 ug of mutant IDH1 20-mer peptide were given with topical imiquimod. Sequenced here: PBMCs, sampled from a glioma patient whose treatment included an IDH1 peptide vaccine. The receptor was derived from a woman between 40 and 55 years old with glioma. The chain is built from TRBV29-1 and TRBJ1-1, with D unclear. The CDR3 reads CSVAWGQRTEAFF. In DNA, the CDR3 is TGCAGCGTTGCGTGGGGTCAGAGGACTGAAGCTTTCTTT.